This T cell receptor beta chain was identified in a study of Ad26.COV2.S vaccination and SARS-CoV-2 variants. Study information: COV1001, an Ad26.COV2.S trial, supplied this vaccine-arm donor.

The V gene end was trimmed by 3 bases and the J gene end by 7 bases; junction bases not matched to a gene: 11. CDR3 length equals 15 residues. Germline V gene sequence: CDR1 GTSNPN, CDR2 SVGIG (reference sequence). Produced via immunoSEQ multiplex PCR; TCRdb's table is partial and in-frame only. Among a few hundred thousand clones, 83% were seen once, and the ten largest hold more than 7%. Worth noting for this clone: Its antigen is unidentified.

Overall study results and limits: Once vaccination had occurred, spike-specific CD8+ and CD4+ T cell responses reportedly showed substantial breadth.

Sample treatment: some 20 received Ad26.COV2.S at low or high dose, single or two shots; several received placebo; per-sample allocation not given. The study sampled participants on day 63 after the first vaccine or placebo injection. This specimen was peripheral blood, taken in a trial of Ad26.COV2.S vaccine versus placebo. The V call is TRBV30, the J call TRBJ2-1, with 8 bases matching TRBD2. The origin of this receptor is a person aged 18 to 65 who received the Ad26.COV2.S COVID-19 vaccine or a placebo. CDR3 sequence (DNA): TGTGCCTGGAGGGGGCGACTAGCGAGGGAGAATGAGCAGTTCTTC. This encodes CAWRGRLARENEQFF. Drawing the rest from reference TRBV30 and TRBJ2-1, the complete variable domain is SQTIHQWPATLVQPVGSPLSLECTVEGTSNPNLYWYRQAAGRGLQLLFYSVGIGQISSEVPQNLSASRPQDRQFILSSKKLLLSDSGFYLCAWRGRLARENEQFFGPGTRLTVL.